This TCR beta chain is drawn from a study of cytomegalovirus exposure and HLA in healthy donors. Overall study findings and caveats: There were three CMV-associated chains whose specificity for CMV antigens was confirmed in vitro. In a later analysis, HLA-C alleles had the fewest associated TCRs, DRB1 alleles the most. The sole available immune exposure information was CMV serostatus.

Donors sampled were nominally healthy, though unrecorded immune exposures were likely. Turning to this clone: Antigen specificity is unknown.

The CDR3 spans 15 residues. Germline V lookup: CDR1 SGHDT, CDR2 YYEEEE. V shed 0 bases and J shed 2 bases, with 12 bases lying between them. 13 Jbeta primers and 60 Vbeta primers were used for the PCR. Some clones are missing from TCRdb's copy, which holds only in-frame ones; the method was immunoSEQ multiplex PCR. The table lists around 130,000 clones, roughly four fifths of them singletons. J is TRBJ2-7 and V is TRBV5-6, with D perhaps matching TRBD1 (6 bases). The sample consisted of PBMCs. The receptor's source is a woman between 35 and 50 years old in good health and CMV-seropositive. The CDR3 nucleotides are TGTGCCAGCAGCTTGGCGGCAGGGGCCCCCTACGAGCAGTACTTC. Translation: CASSLAAGAPYEQYF. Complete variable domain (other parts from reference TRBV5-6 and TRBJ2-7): DAGVTQSPTHLIKTRGQQVTLRCSPKSGHDTVSWYQQALGQGPQFIFQYYEEEERQRGNFPDRFSGHQFPNYSSELNVNALLLGDSALYLCASSLAAGAPYEQYFGPGTRLTVT.